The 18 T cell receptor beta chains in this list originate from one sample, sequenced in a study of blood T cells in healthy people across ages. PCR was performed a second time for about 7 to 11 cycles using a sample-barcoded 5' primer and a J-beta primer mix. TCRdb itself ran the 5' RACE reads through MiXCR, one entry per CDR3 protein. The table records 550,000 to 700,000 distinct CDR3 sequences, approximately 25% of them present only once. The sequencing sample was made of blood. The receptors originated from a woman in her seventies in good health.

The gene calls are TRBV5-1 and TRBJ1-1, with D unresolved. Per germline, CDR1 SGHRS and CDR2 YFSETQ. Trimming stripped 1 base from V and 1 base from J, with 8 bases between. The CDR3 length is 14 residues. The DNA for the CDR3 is TGCGCCAGCAGCTTGCTAACGGCGAACACTGAAGCTTTCTTT. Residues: CASSLLTANTEAFF.

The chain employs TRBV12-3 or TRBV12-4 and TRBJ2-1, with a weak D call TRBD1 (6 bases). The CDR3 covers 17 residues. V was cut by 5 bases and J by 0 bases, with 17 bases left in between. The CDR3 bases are TGTGCCAGCAGTCCAGAGACAGGTCCTGACTCCTACAATGAGCAGTTCTTC. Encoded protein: CASSPETGPDSYNEQFF.

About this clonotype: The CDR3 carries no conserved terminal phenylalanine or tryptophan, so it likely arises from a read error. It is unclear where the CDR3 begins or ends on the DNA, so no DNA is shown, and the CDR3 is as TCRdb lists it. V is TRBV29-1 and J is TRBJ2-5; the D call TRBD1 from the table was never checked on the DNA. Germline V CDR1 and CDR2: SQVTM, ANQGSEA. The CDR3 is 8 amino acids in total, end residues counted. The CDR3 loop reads CSVEQGNV.

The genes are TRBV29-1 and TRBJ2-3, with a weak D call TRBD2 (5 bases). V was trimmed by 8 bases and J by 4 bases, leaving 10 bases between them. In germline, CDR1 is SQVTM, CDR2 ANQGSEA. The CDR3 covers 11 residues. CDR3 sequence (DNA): TGCAGCCCCGGAGGACCAGATACGCAGTATTTT. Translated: CSPGGPDTQYF.

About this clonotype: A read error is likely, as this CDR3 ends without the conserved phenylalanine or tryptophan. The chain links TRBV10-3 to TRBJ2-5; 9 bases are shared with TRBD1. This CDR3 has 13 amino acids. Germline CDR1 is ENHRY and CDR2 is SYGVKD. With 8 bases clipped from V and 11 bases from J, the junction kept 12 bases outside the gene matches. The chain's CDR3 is CAIGDRGDGEQYS. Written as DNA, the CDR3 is TGTGCCATCGGAGACAGGGGGGATGGGGAGCAGTACTCC.

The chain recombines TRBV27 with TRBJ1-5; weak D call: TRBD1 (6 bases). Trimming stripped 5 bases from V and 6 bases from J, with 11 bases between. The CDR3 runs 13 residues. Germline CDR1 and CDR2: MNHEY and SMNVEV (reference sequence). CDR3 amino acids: CASSTGLGQPQHF. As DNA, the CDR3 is TGTGCCAGCAGTACAGGGTTAGGTCAGCCCCAGCATTTT.

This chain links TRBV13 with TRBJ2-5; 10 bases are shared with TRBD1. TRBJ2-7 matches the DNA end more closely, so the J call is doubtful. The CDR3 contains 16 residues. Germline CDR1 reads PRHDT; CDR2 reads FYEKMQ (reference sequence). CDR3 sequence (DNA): TGTGCCAGCAGCTTAGCATACGGGACAGGGGTGAACGAGCAGTACTTC. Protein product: CASSLAYGTGVNEQYF.

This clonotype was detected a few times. The CDR3 bases are TGTGCCAGCAGCCAAGTAGGGGGTATAATCTCCTACAATGAGCAGTTCTTC. Its translation: CASSQVGGIISYNEQFF. The chain couples TRBV14 to TRBJ2-1; D possibly corresponds to TRBD1 (6 bases). V gave up 1 base and J gave up 0 bases, with 13 bases separating them. The CDR3 is 17 amino acids. Germline CDR1 is SGHDN and CDR2 is FVKESK. Using reference TRBV14 and TRBJ2-1 for the parts outside the CDR3, the full variable domain is EAGVTQFPSHSVIEKGQTVTLRCDPISGHDNLYWYRRVMGKEIKFLLHFVKESKQDESGMPNNRFLAERTGGTYSTLKVQPAELEDSGVYFCASSQVGGIISYNEQFFGPGTRLTVL.

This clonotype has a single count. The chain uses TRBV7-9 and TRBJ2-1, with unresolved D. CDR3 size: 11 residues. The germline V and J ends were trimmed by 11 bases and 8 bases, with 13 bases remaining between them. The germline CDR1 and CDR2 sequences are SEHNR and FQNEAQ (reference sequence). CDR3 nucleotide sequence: TGTGCCGCCGCTCCTTGGGATGAGCAGTTCTTC. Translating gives CAAAPWDEQFF.

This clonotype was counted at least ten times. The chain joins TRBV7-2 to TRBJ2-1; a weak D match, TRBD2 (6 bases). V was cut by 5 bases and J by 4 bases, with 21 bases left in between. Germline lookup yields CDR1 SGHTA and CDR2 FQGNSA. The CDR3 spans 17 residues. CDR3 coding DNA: TGTGCCAGCAGCCCCCGGACTACCCGGTACTCTTACAATGAGCAGTTCTTC. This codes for CASSPRTTRYSYNEQFF.

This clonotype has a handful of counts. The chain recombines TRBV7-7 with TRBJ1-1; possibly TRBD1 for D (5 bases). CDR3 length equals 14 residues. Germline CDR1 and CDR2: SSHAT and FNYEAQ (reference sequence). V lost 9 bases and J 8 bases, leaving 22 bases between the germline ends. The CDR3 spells CASSRDRTSPEAFF. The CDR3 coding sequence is TGTGCCAGTTCTCGCGACAGAACCTCACCAGAAGCTTTCTTT.

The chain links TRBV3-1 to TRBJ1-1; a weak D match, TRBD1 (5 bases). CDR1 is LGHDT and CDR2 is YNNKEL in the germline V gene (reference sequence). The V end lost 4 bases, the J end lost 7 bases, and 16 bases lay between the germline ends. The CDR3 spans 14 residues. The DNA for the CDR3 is TGTGCCAGCAGCCGGTCATGGGACGGGGTTGAAGCTTTCTTT. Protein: CASSRSWDGVEAFF.

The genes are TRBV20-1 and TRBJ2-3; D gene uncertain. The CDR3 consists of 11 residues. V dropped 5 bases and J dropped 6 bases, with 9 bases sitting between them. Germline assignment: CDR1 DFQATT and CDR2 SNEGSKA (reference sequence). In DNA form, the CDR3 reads TGCAGTGCTCTCACTTCGGATACGCAGTATTTT. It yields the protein CSALTSDTQYF.

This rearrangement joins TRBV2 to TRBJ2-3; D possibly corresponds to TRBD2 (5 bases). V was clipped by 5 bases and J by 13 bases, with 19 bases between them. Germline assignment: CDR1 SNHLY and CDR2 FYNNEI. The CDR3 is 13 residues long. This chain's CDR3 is CASSPPASGLKYF. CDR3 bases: TGTGCCAGCAGTCCTCCGGCGAGCGGATTGAAGTATTTT.

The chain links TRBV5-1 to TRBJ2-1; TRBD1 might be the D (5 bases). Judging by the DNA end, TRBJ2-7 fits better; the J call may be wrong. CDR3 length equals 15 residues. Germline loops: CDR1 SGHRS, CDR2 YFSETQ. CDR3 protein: CASSLRSGQGYEQYF. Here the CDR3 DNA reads TGCGCCAGCAGCTTACGATCCGGGCAGGGCTACGAGCAGTACTTC.

CDR3 sequence: CSVGTGRTDTQYF. Here the CDR3 DNA reads TGCAGCGTTGGGACAGGGCGCACAGATACGCAGTATTTT. J is TRBJ2-3 and V is TRBV29-1; TRBD1 matches 8 bases. From germline, CDR1 is SQVTM and CDR2 ANQGSEA. The CDR3 contains 13 residues. The J segment lost 1 base and the V segment lost 4 bases, leaving 1 base of the junction unmatched.

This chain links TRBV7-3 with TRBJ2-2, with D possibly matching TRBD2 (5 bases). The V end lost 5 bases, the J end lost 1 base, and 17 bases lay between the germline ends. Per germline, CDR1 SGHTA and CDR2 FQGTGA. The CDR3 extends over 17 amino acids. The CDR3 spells CASSPFLGGRNTGELFF. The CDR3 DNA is TGTGCCAGCAGCCCCTTTTTAGGAGGCCGGAACACCGGGGAGCTGTTTTTT. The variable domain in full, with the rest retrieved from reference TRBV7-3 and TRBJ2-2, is GAGVSQTPSNKVTEKGKYVELRCDPISGHTALYWYRQSLGQGPEFLIYFQGTGAADDSGLPNDRFFAVRPEGSVSTLKIQRTERGDSAVYLCASSPFLGGRNTGELFFGEGSRLTVL.

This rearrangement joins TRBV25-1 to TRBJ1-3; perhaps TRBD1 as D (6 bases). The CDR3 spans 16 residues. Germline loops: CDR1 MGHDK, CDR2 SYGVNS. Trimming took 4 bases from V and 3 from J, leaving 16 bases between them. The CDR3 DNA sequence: TGTGCCAGCAGTGCACACAAAACAGGGCTTGGAAACACCATATATTTT. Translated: CASSAHKTGLGNTIYF.